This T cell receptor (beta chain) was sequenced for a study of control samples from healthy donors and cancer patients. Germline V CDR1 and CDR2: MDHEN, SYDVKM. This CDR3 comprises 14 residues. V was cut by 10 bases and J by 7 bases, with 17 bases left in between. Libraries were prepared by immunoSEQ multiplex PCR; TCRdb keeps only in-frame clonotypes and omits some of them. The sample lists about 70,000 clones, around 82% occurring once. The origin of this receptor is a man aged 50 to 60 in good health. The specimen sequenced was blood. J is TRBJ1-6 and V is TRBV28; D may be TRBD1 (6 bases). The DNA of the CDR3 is TGTGCCATTCCGGGGGCAGGGTCAAATTCACCCCTCCACTTT. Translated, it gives CAIPGAGSNSPLHF.